The 5 T cell receptor beta chains given below trace back to one sample, sequenced in a study of shared clonotypes between healthy human individuals. Clones were sequenced by immunoSEQ multiplex PCR, and TCRdb holds only the in-frame ones, with some missing. The sample shows some 2,000,000 clones, roughly 94% of them seen only once. The sequencing sample was made of naive CD4+ T cells sorted from blood. Subset described: CD45RA+ positively selected. Source of these receptors: a man aged 18 to 30 in good health.

The chain employs TRBV14 and TRBJ2-1; TRBD2 agrees at 8 bases. The V gene end was trimmed by 5 bases and the J gene end by 7 bases; junction bases not matched to a gene: 13. Germline CDR1 and CDR2: SGHDN and FVKESK. CDR3 size: 16 residues. The CDR3 DNA follows: TGTGCCAGCAGCTCAAGGCTCGCGGGAGGCCCTAATGAGCAGTTCTTC. This gives the protein CASSSRLAGGPNEQFF.

This chain uses TRBV28 with TRBJ1-6; D is ambiguous. With 6 bases removed from V and 5 bases from J, the gap between germline ends came to 14 bases. The germline V gene encodes CDR1 MDHEN and CDR2 SYDVKM. The CDR3 sequence is 15 residues long. The CDR3, as DNA: TGTGCCAGCAGACCCTCCCGCGGGGATAATTCACCCCTCCACTTT. Protein sequence: CASRPSRGDNSPLHF.

Note on this clone: The sample has other DNA sequences that encode this CDR3 too. The rearrangement joins TRBV19 to TRBJ1-2, with D unresolved. This CDR3 spans 12 amino acids. Trimming stripped 1 base from V and 7 bases from J, with 7 bases between. Germline V CDR1 and CDR2: LNHDA, SQIVND (reference sequence). In DNA, the CDR3 is TGTGCCAGTAGTATAGGTGTTGGTGGCTACACCTTC. Its protein product is CASSIGVGGYTF.

The chain employs TRBV9 and TRBJ1-3; unclear D gene. This CDR3 has 15 amino acids. V dropped 3 bases and J dropped 2 bases, with 12 bases sitting between them. CDR1 is SGDLS and CDR2 is YYNGEE in the germline V gene. CDR3 protein: CASSAMTVPGNTIYF. The CDR3 region has the DNA TGTGCCAGCAGCGCAATGACGGTTCCTGGAAACACCATATATTTT.

The chain carries TRBV5-1 and TRBJ2-5; 7 nucleotides line up with TRBD2. Looked up from germline, CDR1 is SGHRS and CDR2 is YFSETQ. There are 16 residues in the CDR3. Trimming removed 0 bases from V and 0 bases from J; junction bases left unmatched: 5. The CDR3 DNA reads as TGCGCCAGCAGCTTGGCCCCAGCGGGATACCAAGAGACCCAGTACTTC. Its protein is CASSLAPAGYQETQYF. Full variable domain (outside the CDR3, taken from reference TRBV5-1 and TRBJ2-5): KAGVTQTPRYLIKTRGQQVTLSCSPISGHRSVSWYQQTPGQGLQFLFEYFSETQRNKGNFPGRFSGRQFSNSRSEMNVSTLELGDSALYLCASSLAPAGYQETQYFGPGTRLLVL.